These 20 T cell receptor beta chains came from one sample sequenced in a study of beta chain features in type 1 diabetes. Expressed TCRB transcripts got sequenced, as all isolated RNA was reverse transcribed. The assay was immunoSEQ multiplex PCR, and TCRdb's table has in-frame clones only and misses some. There are under 450,000 clones in the sample; about 15% occur only once, and approximately 0.035% lies in the top ten. Sequencing used naive CD4+ T cells from blood. These receptors all stem from a man aged 25 to 40 in good health.

The chain recombines TRBV7-3 with TRBJ2-3, with TRBD2 matching 9 bases. Germline trimming cut 4 bases from V and 0 bases from J; bases unmatched to any gene: 2. The germline CDR1 and CDR2 sequences are SGHTA and FQGTGA. The CDR3 runs 15 residues. The CDR3 protein is CASSSSGASTDTQYF. The CDR3 DNA reads TGTGCCAGCAGCTCTAGCGGGGCTAGCACAGATACGCAGTATTTT.

The chain recombines TRBV5-1 with TRBJ2-3, with 11 bases lining up with TRBD2. The CDR3 runs to 16 residues. From germline, CDR1 is SGHRS and CDR2 YFSETQ. V gave up 4 bases and J gave up 1 base; unmatched junction bases: 5. CDR3 sequence reads: CASSLGLADRTDTQYF. In DNA, the CDR3 is TGCGCCAGCAGCCTGGGACTAGCGGACCGCACAGATACGCAGTATTTT.

The rearrangement links TRBV4-3 to TRBJ2-7; no definite D call. The V gene's germline CDR1 is LGHNA and CDR2 YSLEER. The CDR3 is 14 residues long. Trimming left V 4 bases short and J 5 bases short, with 15 bases between. The CDR3 here is CASSLGGAADEQYF. CDR3 nucleotides: TGCGCCAGCAGCCTGGGCGGAGCTGCAGACGAGCAGTACTTC.

The chain is built from TRBV11-2 and TRBJ2-3; D is uncertain. Germline V gene data show CDR1 as SGHAT and CDR2 as FQNNGV. Trimming pared 4 bases from V and 0 bases from J, leaving 11 bases between. The CDR3 contains 15 residues. CDR3 protein: CASSSKIPSTDTQYF. The DNA for the CDR3 is TGTGCCAGCAGCTCCAAAATCCCTAGCACAGATACGCAGTATTTT. Filled out from reference TRBV11-2 and TRBJ2-3, the complete variable domain reads EAGVAQSPRYKIIEKRQSVAFWCNPISGHATLYWYQQILGQGPKLLIQFQNNGVVDDSQLPKDRFSAERLKGVDSTLKIQPAKLEDSAVYLCASSSKIPSTDTQYFGPGTRLTVL.

The chain uses TRBV4-3 and TRBJ2-1; D gene ambiguous. Germline V gives CDR1 LGHNA, CDR2 YSLEER. V was cut by 1 base and J by 12 bases, with 10 bases left in between. This CDR3 has 12 residues. The CDR3 nucleotides read TGCGCCAGCAGCCAAGCAACTTCTGGGCAGTTCTTC. Translated: CASSQATSGQFF.

The rearrangement links TRBV4-1 to TRBJ2-2; the D is unclear. Trimming left V 1 base short and J 8 bases short, with 5 bases between. The CDR3 extends over 12 amino acids. CDR1 and CDR2 from the germline V gene are MGHRA and YSYEKL. The CDR3 spells CASSQVVGELFF. As DNA, the CDR3 is TGCGCCAGCAGCCAAGTTGTAGGGGAGCTGTTTTTT.

This chain links TRBV27 with TRBJ2-7; 7 positions agree with TRBD2. Germline assignment: CDR1 MNHEY and CDR2 SMNVEV (reference sequence). J gave up 4 bases and V 2 bases, and 5 bases lay outside the gene matches. The CDR3 length is 14 residues. Here the CDR3 DNA reads TGTGCCAGCAGTTTAGCGGCGGGGGTGTACGAGCAGTACTTC. Its protein product is CASSLAAGVYEQYF.

The V and J genes are TRBV9 and TRBJ2-3; D not resolved. The CDR3 length is 15 residues. In germline, CDR1 is SGDLS, CDR2 YYNGEE. Trimming cost V 3 bases and J 2 bases, with 13 bases left between them. The CDR3 sequence: CASSGTWQPTDTQYF. CDR3 in DNA: TGTGCCAGCAGCGGTACATGGCAGCCCACAGATACGCAGTATTTT.

This clone was seen only a few times. Other DNA sequences in this specimen translate into the identical CDR3. The CDR3 DNA sequence: TGTGCCACCAGCAGAGATCCGGGGACCACAGATACGCAGTATTTT. Protein: CATSRDPGTTDTQYF. V usage is TRBV15 and J usage is TRBJ2-3; D is perhaps TRBD1 or TRBD2 (5 bases each). Trimming took off 0 bases at V and 2 bases at J, with 9 bases between the two ends. This CDR3 comprises 15 residues. Germline-derived CDR1 and CDR2 are LNHNV and YYDKDF (reference sequence).

This clone was recorded a few times. V gene TRBV29-1 combines with J gene TRBJ1-1, with a tentative D call TRBD1 (6 bases). CDR1 SQVTM and CDR2 ANQGSEA come from the germline V gene. The CDR3 sequence is 11 residues long. V dropped 3 bases and J dropped 6 bases, with 8 bases sitting between them. The CDR3 nucleotides are TGCAGCGTTGAGGGGGCACCTGAAGCTTTCTTT. Residues: CSVEGAPEAFF. Combining the CDR3 with reference TRBV29-1 and TRBJ1-1 gives the whole variable domain SAVISQKPSRDICQRGTSLTIQCQVDSQVTMMFWYRQQPGQSLTLIATANQGSEATYESGFVIDKFPISRPNLTFSTLTVSNMSPEDSSIYLCSVEGAPEAFFGQGTRLTVV.

Only a few counts were recorded for this clone. The chain recombines TRBV7-9 with TRBJ1-6; no clear D. Germline V gene sequence: CDR1 SEHNR, CDR2 FQNEAQ (reference sequence). The CDR3 has 15 residues. V dropped 1 base and J dropped 10 bases, with 14 bases sitting between them. Here the CDR3 DNA reads TGTGCCAGCAGCTTAGATCTCCAAGACAACTCACCCCTCCACTTT. Amino acids: CASSLDLQDNSPLHF.

This clone turned up a few times. V and J are TRBV7-9 and TRBJ2-1; D call uncertain. Trimming took 6 bases from V and 6 from J, leaving 15 bases between them. Germline CDR1 and CDR2: SEHNR and FQNEAQ (reference sequence). The CDR3 is made up of 14 amino acids. CDR3 nucleotide sequence: TGTGCCAGCAGATTGGGTCCTCGGACCAATGAGCAGTTCTTC. Translated, it gives CASRLGPRTNEQFF. The variable domain in full, with the rest retrieved from reference TRBV7-9 and TRBJ2-1, is DTGVSQNPRHKITKRGQNVTFRCDPISEHNRLYWYRQTLGQGPEFLTYFQNEAQLEKSRLLSDRFSAERPKGSFSTLEIQRTEQGDSAMYLCASRLGPRTNEQFFGPGTRLTVL.

This clone was recorded a few times. The chain uses TRBV4-1 and TRBJ2-7, with D possibly matching TRBD2 (5 bases). Germline V gene data show CDR1 as MGHRA and CDR2 as YSYEKL. This CDR3 is built from 17 residues. Trimming took 0 bases from V and 5 from J, leaving 20 bases between them. The CDR3 here is CASSQDLRVLDKNEQYF. DNA of the CDR3: TGCGCCAGCAGCCAAGATTTGCGGGTGCTGGATAAGAACGAGCAGTACTTC.

This clone came up a few times. V and J are TRBV4-1 and TRBJ2-3; D possibly corresponds to TRBD2 (5 bases). The CDR3 sequence is 15 residues long. Germline loops: CDR1 MGHRA, CDR2 YSYEKL. Trimming stripped 3 bases from V and 1 base from J, with 11 bases between. As DNA, the CDR3 is TGCGCCAGCAGCCACAGCGGTCAGGGCACAGATACGCAGTATTTT. Amino acid sequence: CASSHSGQGTDTQYF.

The chain uses TRBV7-2 and TRBJ1-2; 8 bases line up with TRBD1. The CDR3 covers 13 residues. V dropped 3 bases and J dropped 7; count of bases not matched to a gene: 4. Germline V CDR1 and CDR2: SGHTA, FQGNSA. In nucleotides, the CDR3 is TGTGCCAGCAGCTTGGACAGGGACAGTGGCTACACCTTC. This translates into CASSLDRDSGYTF. Filled out from reference TRBV7-2 and TRBJ1-2, the complete variable domain reads GAGVSQSPSNKVTEKGKDVELRCDPISGHTALYWYRQSLGQGLEFLIYFQGNSAPDKSGLPSDRFSAERTGGSVSTLTIQRTQQEDSAVYLCASSLDRDSGYTFGSGTRLTVV.

This clone was observed a handful of times. The chain recombines TRBV5-4 with TRBJ2-7; D may be TRBD1 or TRBD2 (5 bases each). V dropped 0 bases and J dropped 2 bases, with 15 bases sitting between them. CDR1 and CDR2 (germline): SGHNT, YYREEE (reference sequence). The CDR3 extends over 16 amino acids. The CDR3, as DNA: TGTGCCAGCAGCTTGGGGGGGATACAGAATGCCTACGAGCAGTACTTC. It encodes CASSLGGIQNAYEQYF.

This clone was found a few times. The rearrangement links TRBV29-1 to TRBJ2-2; D perhaps matches TRBD2 (5 bases). The CDR3 sequence is 13 residues long. The V gene lost 7 bases and the J gene lost 1 base, with 10 bases spanning the gap. Germline lookup yields CDR1 SQVTM and CDR2 ANQGSEA. This CDR3 reads CSGGGGNTGELFF. CDR3 DNA sequence: TGCAGCGGTGGTGGAGGGAACACCGGGGAGCTGTTTTTT.

This clone has a handful of counts. This chain links TRBV7-2 with TRBJ2-1; TRBD2 matches 11 bases. Germline V lookup: CDR1 SGHTA, CDR2 FQGNSA. Trimming removed 3 bases from V and 4 bases from J; junction bases left unmatched: 2. This CDR3 spans 15 amino acids. In nucleotides, the CDR3 is TGTGCCAGCAGCTTCCGGACTAGCGGGTACAATGAGCAGTTCTTC. It yields the protein CASSFRTSGYNEQFF. Variable domain in full (rest from reference TRBV7-2 and TRBJ2-1): GAGVSQSPSNKVTEKGKDVELRCDPISGHTALYWYRQSLGQGLEFLIYFQGNSAPDKSGLPSDRFSAERTGGSVSTLTIQRTQQEDSAVYLCASSFRTSGYNEQFFGPGTRLTVL.

A few counts support this clone. This sequence joins TRBV10-3 and TRBJ2-1; D may be TRBD2 (5 bases). The CDR3 spans 15 residues. CDR1 ENHRY and CDR2 SYGVKD come from the germline V gene. V was pared by 0 bases and J by 1 base, with 7 bases between. The CDR3 is CAISESEGSYNEQFF. Here the CDR3 DNA reads TGTGCCATCAGTGAGTCTGAGGGTTCCTACAATGAGCAGTTCTTC.

The CDR3, as DNA: TGTGCCAGCAGCTTAGCTTCCCGTTCTGGGGAGCTGTTTTTT. Translation gives CASSLASRSGELFF. The rearrangement links TRBV7-6 to TRBJ2-2; D ambiguous. V lost 0 bases and J 8 bases, leaving 10 bases between the germline ends. CDR1 SGHVS and CDR2 FNYEAQ come from the germline V gene. CDR3 size: 14 residues.